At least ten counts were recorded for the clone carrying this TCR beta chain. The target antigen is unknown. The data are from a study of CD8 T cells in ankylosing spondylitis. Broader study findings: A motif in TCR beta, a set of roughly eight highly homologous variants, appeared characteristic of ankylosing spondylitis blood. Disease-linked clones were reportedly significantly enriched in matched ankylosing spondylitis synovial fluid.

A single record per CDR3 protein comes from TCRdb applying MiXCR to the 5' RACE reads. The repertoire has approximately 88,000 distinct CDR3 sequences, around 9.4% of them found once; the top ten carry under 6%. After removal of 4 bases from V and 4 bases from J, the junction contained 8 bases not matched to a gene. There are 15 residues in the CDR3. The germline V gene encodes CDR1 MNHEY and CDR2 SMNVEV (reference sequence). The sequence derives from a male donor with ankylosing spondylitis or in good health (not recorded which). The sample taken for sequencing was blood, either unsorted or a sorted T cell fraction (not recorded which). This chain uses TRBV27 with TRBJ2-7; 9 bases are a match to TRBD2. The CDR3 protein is CASSSTGAGGYEQYF. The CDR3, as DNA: TGTGCCAGCAGTTCCACCGGAGCGGGGGGATACGAGCAGTACTTC.